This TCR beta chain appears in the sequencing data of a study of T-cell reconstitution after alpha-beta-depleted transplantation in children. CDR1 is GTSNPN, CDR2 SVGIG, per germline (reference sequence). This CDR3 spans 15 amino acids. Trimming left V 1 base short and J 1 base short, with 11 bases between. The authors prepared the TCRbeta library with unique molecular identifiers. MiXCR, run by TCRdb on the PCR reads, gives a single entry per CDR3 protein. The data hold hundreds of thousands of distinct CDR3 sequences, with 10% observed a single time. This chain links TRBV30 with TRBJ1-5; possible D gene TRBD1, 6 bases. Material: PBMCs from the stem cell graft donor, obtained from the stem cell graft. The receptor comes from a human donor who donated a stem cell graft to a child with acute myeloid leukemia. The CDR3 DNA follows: TGTGCCTGGAGTGCCTCGGGACACAGCAATCAGCCCCAGCATTTT. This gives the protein CAWSASGHSNQPQHF.